This TCR beta chain was profiled in a study of molecular identifiers for immune sequencing clone quantification (dated by TCRdb to 2016 to 2019). Turning to the overall study: In a replicate experiment, RNA from roughly 21,000 or 96,000 naive CD8 T cells was split into five aliquots, four of which were sequenced. The study was a methods study using CD8 T cells to benchmark molecular-identifier clustering-based TCR repertoire sequencing (MIDCIRS) and TCR RNA copy counting. Summary of the overall study and its limitations: In CMV-specific effector cells, clones with more than 20 RNA copies contained over 98% of molecules, whereas in naive cells such clones contained under 1% of molecules. Spiked-in Jurkat TCR RNA (approximately 10 copies' worth), which is not part of the donor repertoire, was contained in the naive libraries. Modeling gave roughly 2.9 recovered TCR RNA copies per cell versus around 10 by digital PCR, implying around 33% capture efficiency. When barcode sub-clustering was omitted, TCR diversity was inflated by chimeric consensus sequences, with chimeras reaching as high as 47%. Spiked-in Jurkat TCR RNA equivalent to a single cell was reported to be detectable even among some 910,000 naive CD8 T cells. Highly expanded clone sizes could be underestimated if identical TCR molecules share a barcode.

V ends up 5 bases short and J 3 bases short, with an unmatched junction base count of 7. Looking up the germline V gene (reference sequence) yields CDR1 LNHDA and CDR2 SQIVND. CDR3 length: 14 amino acids, cysteine to phenylalanine. The CDR3 DNA has 42 bases and is translated from base 1. Library preparation used PCR. The sequencer was a NextSeq 500. Bulk TCR libraries were made following a previously described method, with the TCR primers given in Table S5. The Qiagen AllPrep DNA/RNA kit was used to purify total RNA. Before analysis, reads from multiple sequencing runs of the same library were pooled. Concerning the study's data processing: Reads were retained only if an exact TCR constant sequence was present, and the retained reads were trimmed to 150 nt and grouped according to their 12-nt molecular barcodes. Reads in each barcode group were sub-clustered using a 15% Levenshtein threshold, and a quality-weighted consensus sequence was built for each RNA molecule. Non-functional sequences were excluded, and lower-count sequences lying one edit away from another sequence were also excluded. Based on fitting two negative binomial distributions, any barcode sub-cluster with under 20% of the maximum read count was discarded. TCRdb took the public reads, trimmed them with fastp at Q25, ran MiXCR for clone calling and kept in-frame beta chains. When rows share a CDR3 protein, they turn into one entry using the most common DNA and genes. For this entry, the V and J calls and clone size follow TCRdb and not the study's own pipeline. The sample yields nearly 650,000 distinct CDR3 sequences; roughly 25% were counted once. Of the sample, 0.7% to 0.95% falls within the top ten clones.

Naive CD8 T cell libraries were made from approximately 20,000 to 1,000,000 sorted cells using 10%, 30% or 50% of purified RNA. On a BD FACSAria II, naive CD8 T cells were FACS-sorted as CD8+CD4-CCR7+CD45RA+ and collected into RLT Plus buffer. Detection sensitivity was tested by spiking Jurkat RNA equal to roughly ten TCR copies' worth into samples containing roughly 19,000-1,100,000 naive CD8 T cells. CD8 T cells were enriched with RosetteSep CD8+ T Cell Enrichment Cocktail and Ficoll-Paque, followed by ACK red cell lysis. With respect to this clonotype: It has no known antigen specificity. Nothing much larger sits one base from this clone, and base qualities are not available.

This TCR was sampled from a human donor in good health. Some libraries in this study had Jurkat cell RNA spiked in. In this chain, TRBV19 is recombined with TRBJ2-7; 7 bases in between match TRBD1. The sequenced material came from naive CD8+ T cells from blood, with Jurkat cell RNA spiked in. Read against the paper, the sample's cell subset or site label means: FACS-sorted CD8+CD4-CCR7+CD45RA+ naive T cells. The DNA reads TGTGCCAGTAGTGCCGGGGCAGGGGGCTACGAGCAGTACTTC. The resulting protein is CASSAGAGGYEQYF.